This T cell receptor (beta chain) was observed in a study of breast tumors, draining lymph nodes, adjacent tissues. Study-wide results and caveats: Compared with lymph nodes, tumors were less diverse; compared with nontumor tissue, more.

Germline V gene sequence: CDR1 SGHVS, CDR2 FQNEAQ. The V gene lost 3 bases and the J gene lost 3 bases, with 15 bases spanning the gap. The CDR3 runs to 15 residues. Breast cancer patients provided tissue from their axillary draining lymph nodes. TCRdb re-analysed the multiplex PCR reads in MiXCR, keeping a single row per CDR3 protein. In the table there are 200,000 to 250,000 distinct CDR3 sequences, under 40% of which are singletons. Note on this clonotype: No antigen is known for it.

The chain recombines TRBV7-8 with TRBJ2-7; tentatively, D is TRBD2 (7 bases). Sequencing was performed on axillary lymph node tissue. This receptor was obtained from a female donor with breast cancer. Some clones in this sample may be carry-over from other donors' samples. The CDR3 protein is CASSFREGGGYEQYF. The CDR3 bases are TGTGCCAGCAGCTTTAGGGAGGGAGGGGGCTACGAGCAGTACTTC.